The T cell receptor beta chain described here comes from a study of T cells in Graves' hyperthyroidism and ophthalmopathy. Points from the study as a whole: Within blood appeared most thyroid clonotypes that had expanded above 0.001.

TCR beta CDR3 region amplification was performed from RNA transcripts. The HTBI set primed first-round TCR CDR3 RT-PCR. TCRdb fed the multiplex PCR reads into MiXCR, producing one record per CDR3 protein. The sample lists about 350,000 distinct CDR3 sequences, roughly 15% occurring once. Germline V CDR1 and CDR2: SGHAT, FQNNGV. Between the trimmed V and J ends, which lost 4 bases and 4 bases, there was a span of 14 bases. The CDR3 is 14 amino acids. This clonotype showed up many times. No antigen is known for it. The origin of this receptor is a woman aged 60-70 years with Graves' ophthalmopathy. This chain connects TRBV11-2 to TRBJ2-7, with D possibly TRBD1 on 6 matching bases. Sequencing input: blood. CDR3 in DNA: TGTGCCAGCAGCTCTCTGGGACATCTATACGAGCAGTACTTC. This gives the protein CASSSLGHLYEQYF.